This T cell receptor (beta chain) was captured in a study of cytomegalovirus exposure and HLA in healthy donors. Whole-study results and caveats: Earlier analysis found most TCR beta V segments productive about 87% or about 30% of the time.

Of note for this clone: No antigen is known for it.

Amplification used 60 Vbeta primers and 13 Jbeta primers. TCRdb keeps only in-frame clones here, not all; method: immunoSEQ multiplex PCR. The top ten clones hold approximately 0.25% of a sample with approximately 200,000 clones, 84% of them seen once. Healthy bone marrow donors made up the donors. The sequence was obtained from a boy aged 5-17 years in good health and CMV-seronegative. The sequencing input was PBMCs.

The DNA for the CDR3 is TGTGCCAGCAGCAAAACGGGACACATGAACACTGAAGCTTTCTTT. Translated: CASSKTGHMNTEAFF. The chain recombines TRBV25-1 with TRBJ1-1; TRBD1 might be the D (6 bases). The germline V gene has CDR1 MGHDK and CDR2 SYGVNS. With 6 bases removed from V and 0 bases from J, the gap between germline ends came to 14 bases. The CDR3 consists of 15 residues.